Listed here is a single T cell receptor (beta chain). As yet, its antigen is unknown. This specimen belongs to a study of shared clonotypes between healthy human individuals. Points from the study as a whole: Compared with clonotypes that all four donors shared, non-shared clonotypes had lower generation probabilities.

Germline CDR1 reads MNHEY; CDR2 reads SVGAGI. The CDR3 spans 15 residues. V was trimmed by 6 bases and J by 9 bases, leaving 21 bases between them. Positive CCR7 selection of CD45RO-negative cells yielded the naive CD8 cells, and terminally differentiated effector memory CD45RA+ cells were excluded. Original analysis: Junction-only sequences produced by ImmunoSEQ had no quality scores, so filtering differed. Using immunoSEQ multiplex PCR, the repertoire was profiled, and TCRdb retains in-frame clones only, with some absent. That table gives V, J and clone size, and the DNA gave D and trimming. The sample has about 2 million clones; about 95% are singletons.

The specimen sequenced was naive CD8+ T cells sorted from blood. The TCR originated in a young man in good health. The chain has TRBV6-5 and TRBJ2-1; D remains unclear. The CDR3 nucleotides are TGTGCCAGCAGCCCCGGACCCCAGAGGATGGGTGAGCAGTTCTTC. Its translation is CASSPGPQRMGEQFF.